The 22 T cell receptor beta chains listed next were all sequenced from one sample in a study of PD-L1 blockade in urothelial cancer listed by TCRdb under 2017. The receptor library was made with the immunoSEQ multiplex PCR assay. The immuneACCESS repertoire file appears here via TCRdb, limited to in-frame rearrangements. These files lack a portion of the clones; in checked studies, under half of the deficit traces to unresolved V genes, and the cause of the others is not known. Across this sample there are around 80,000 clones, with 85% to 95% seen only once. 0.87% of the sample belongs to the ten largest clones. What this sample's time point label stands for: peripheral blood 6 weeks after treatment start. This specimen was PBMCs, taken around atezolizumab (anti-PD-L1) treatment. These receptors were collected from a woman older than 75 with urothelial cancer.

The gene calls are TRBV28 and TRBJ1-5; 8 nucleotides agree with TRBD1. Germline assignment: CDR1 MDHEN and CDR2 SYDVKM. The CDR3 covers 14 residues. The ends lost 5 bases at V and 6 bases at J; junction bases unmatched: 6. The CDR3 DNA follows: TGTGCCAGCAGTAAAACAGGGGGAGGTCAGCCCCAGCATTTT. This sequence encodes CASSKTGGGQPQHF.

The chain recombines TRBV5-4 with TRBJ2-7; TRBD2 agrees at 8 bases. The CDR3 has 14 residues. The junction had 5 bases not matched to a gene; V was cut back by 4 bases and J by 2 bases. The germline CDR1 and CDR2 sequences are SGHNT and YYREEE (reference sequence). The chain's CDR3 is CASSPTSGAYEQYF. DNA of the CDR3: TGTGCCAGCAGCCCAACTAGCGGCGCCTACGAGCAGTACTTC.

The V and J genes are TRBV28 and TRBJ2-7, with D perhaps matching TRBD2 (7 bases). The ends were cut back, 2 bases at V and 1 base at J, with 12 bases in the middle. This CDR3 is built from 15 residues. In germline, CDR1 is MDHEN, CDR2 SYDVKM. The CDR3 reads CASSLRGALSYEQYF. The DNA for the CDR3 is TGTGCCAGCAGTTTACGGGGGGCCCTTTCCTACGAGCAGTACTTC. Full variable domain (missing parts from reference TRBV28 and TRBJ2-7): DVKVTQSSRYLVKRTGEKVFLECVQDMDHENMFWYRQDPGLGLRLIYFSYDVKMKEKGDIPEGYSVSREKKERFSLILESASTNQTSMYLCASSLRGALSYEQYFGPGTRLTVT.

The rearrangement joins TRBV10-3 to TRBJ2-7; 10 bases are shared with TRBD2. Per germline, CDR1 ENHRY and CDR2 SYGVKD. The V gene end was trimmed by 2 bases and the J gene end by 5 bases; junction bases not matched to a gene: 6. The CDR3 is 15 amino acids. CDR3 in amino acids: CAISELGLARDEQYF. The CDR3, as DNA: TGTGCCATCAGTGAGCTGGGACTAGCGAGGGACGAGCAGTACTTC.

The rearrangement uses TRBV9 and TRBJ2-5; 7 bases match TRBD1. The germline V gene has CDR1 SGDLS and CDR2 YYNGEE. Trimming removed 4 bases from V and 0 bases from J; junction bases left unmatched: 3. This CDR3 is built from 14 residues. The CDR3 region has the DNA TGTGCCAGCAGCTTGGGACAGAACCAAGAGACCCAGTACTTC. This translates into CASSLGQNQETQYF. The variable domain in full, with the rest retrieved from reference TRBV9 and TRBJ2-5, is DSGVTQTPKHLITATGQRVTLRCSPRSGDLSVYWYQQSLDQGLQFLIQYYNGEERAKGNILERFSAQQFPDLHSELNLSSLELGDSALYFCASSLGQNQETQYFGPGTRLLVL.

This clone was detected once. The chain combines TRBV25-1 with TRBJ1-1; D unresolved. The V and J ends lost 2 bases and 6 bases respectively, with 13 bases between them. Germline V lookup: CDR1 MGHDK, CDR2 SYGVNS. CDR3 length: 14 residues. The CDR3 DNA reads as TGTGCCAGCAGTGAAGCCCAGGTTTTTGCTGAAGCTTTCTTT. Its translation is CASSEAQVFAEAFF.

The rearrangement joins TRBV14 to TRBJ2-5, with 8 nucleotides matching TRBD2. Germline V gives CDR1 SGHDN, CDR2 FVKESK. V was clipped by 1 base and J by 3 bases; unmatched bases: 10. This CDR3 is 17 amino acids long. The CDR3 DNA is TGTGCCAGCAGCCAAGGGGCCAGCGGGGGATGGAAAGAGACCCAGTACTTC. Translating gives CASSQGASGGWKETQYF.

The chain has TRBV12-5 and TRBJ2-1; D might be TRBD1 (5 bases). CDR1 and CDR2 from the germline V gene are LGHNT and FRNRAP. V lost 1 base to trimming and J lost 4 bases, with 8 bases between them. The CDR3 is made up of 14 amino acids. DNA of the CDR3: TGTGCTAGTGGTTTGGGACAGAGATACAATGAGCAGTTCTTC. As protein: CASGLGQRYNEQFF.

The J gene is TRBJ2-2, the V gene TRBV27; the D is unclear. V lost 7 bases to trimming and J lost 2 bases, with 11 bases between them. Germline V CDR1 and CDR2: MNHEY, SMNVEV (reference sequence). The CDR3 has 14 amino acids. CDR3 sequence reads: CASTEKTNTGELFF. In DNA, the CDR3 is TGTGCCAGCACAGAAAAAACCAACACCGGGGAGCTGTTTTTT.

The chain couples TRBV2 to TRBJ1-1; perhaps TRBD1 as D (5 bases). The CDR3 totals 15 residues. In germline, CDR1 is SNHLY, CDR2 FYNNEI. Trimming pared 6 bases from V and 1 base from J, leaving 15 bases between. CDR3 coding DNA: TGTGCCAGCAGGGACACAGGAGCCCCGAACACTGAAGCTTTCTTT. Translating gives CASRDTGAPNTEAFF.

This clone was found once. The chain links TRBV19 to TRBJ2-3, with 10 bases aligning to TRBD2. CDR1 LNHDA and CDR2 SQIVND come from the germline V gene (reference sequence). CDR3 length: 16 amino acids. The J segment lost 9 bases and the V segment lost 5 bases, leaving 14 bases of the junction unmatched. CDR3 bases: TGTGCCAGTAGTCCCGCTAGCGGGAGAGGGGGAAACACGCAGTATTTT. It codes for CASSPASGRGGNTQYF. The complete variable domain, with remaining parts taken from reference TRBV19 and TRBJ2-3, reads DGGITQSPKYLFRKEGQNVTLSCEQNLNHDAMYWYRQDPGQGLRLIYYSQIVNDFQKGDIAEGYSVSREKKESFPLTVTSAQKNPTAFYLCASSPASGRGGNTQYFGPGTRLTVL.

The chain employs TRBV28 and TRBJ2-6, with D possibly TRBD1 on 5 matching bases. CDR3 size: 17 residues. Germline CDR1 reads MDHEN; CDR2 reads SYDVKM. The ends were cut back, 6 bases at V and 0 bases at J, with 15 bases in the middle. The CDR3 here is CASSSETVPSGANVLTF. CDR3 in DNA: TGTGCCAGCAGCTCTGAGACAGTCCCCTCTGGGGCCAACGTCCTGACTTTC.

CDR3 nucleotide sequence: TGTGCCAGCAGCTCCGAGGGCCGGAGGGAGACCCAGTACTTC. This gives the protein CASSSEGRRETQYF. The chain combines TRBV5-6 with TRBJ2-5; weak D call: TRBD2 (5 bases). Germline CDR1 is SGHDT and CDR2 is YYEEEE. The CDR3 runs 14 residues. With 3 bases removed from V and 5 bases from J, the gap between germline ends came to 14 bases.

V usage is TRBV27 and J usage is TRBJ2-1; the D is unclear. Germline-derived CDR1 and CDR2 are MNHEY and SMNVEV (reference sequence). V dropped 2 bases and J dropped 9 bases, with 8 bases sitting between them. This CDR3 contains 12 residues. CDR3 in DNA: TGTGCCAGCAGTTTAGTACGAGGTGAGCAGTTCTTC. Protein product: CASSLVRGEQFF.

The V call is TRBV13, the J call TRBJ2-5; 8 nucleotides align to TRBD1. This CDR3 region has 17 residues. Germline assignment: CDR1 PRHDT and CDR2 FYEKMQ (reference sequence). The J segment lost 2 bases and the V segment lost 0 bases, leaving 8 bases of the junction unmatched. CDR3 region: CASSLGGQGITQETQYF. DNA for the CDR3: TGTGCCAGCAGCTTAGGCGGACAGGGCATCACGCAAGAGACCCAGTACTTC.

The V gene is TRBV30, the J gene TRBJ1-1; tentatively, D is TRBD1 (5 bases). The CDR3 loop spans 15 amino acids. Germline CDR1 is GTSNPN and CDR2 is SVGIG (reference sequence). V gave up 1 base and J gave up 1 base, with 13 bases separating them. The CDR3 sequence is CAWSEDGRANTEAFF. The CDR3 region has the DNA TGTGCCTGGAGTGAAGATGGCAGGGCGAACACTGAAGCTTTCTTT.

The chain carries TRBV10-3 and TRBJ2-2, with 9 bases fitting TRBD1. CDR3 length: 15 amino acids. Germline V gene sequence: CDR1 ENHRY, CDR2 SYGVKD. Trimming at V came to 8 bases and at J to 3 bases, leaving 7 bases not matched to a gene. The CDR3 DNA reads TGTGCCATCGGGACAGGGATAGGGGACACCGGGGAGCTGTTTTTT. This translates into CAIGTGIGDTGELFF.

This chain joins TRBV9 and TRBJ2-7; D not certain. Trimming took off 4 bases at V and 1 base at J, with 12 bases between the two ends. Germline values: CDR1 SGDLS, CDR2 YYNGEE. The CDR3 has 14 residues. The CDR3 sequence is CASSPQMTSYEQYF. CDR3 DNA sequence: TGTGCCAGCAGCCCTCAGATGACATCCTACGAGCAGTACTTC.

The V and J genes are TRBV30 and TRBJ2-7; 9 nucleotides line up with TRBD2. The CDR3 loop spans 14 amino acids. The ends lost 1 base at V and 5 bases at J; junction bases unmatched: 6. In germline, CDR1 is GTSNPN, CDR2 SVGIG (reference sequence). The CDR3 DNA sequence: TGTGCCTGGAGTGACTTAGCGGGAGTTGACGAGCAGTACTTC. Amino acids: CAWSDLAGVDEQYF. Full variable domain (missing parts from reference TRBV30 and TRBJ2-7): SQTIHQWPATLVQPVGSPLSLECTVEGTSNPNLYWYRQAAGRGLQLLFYSVGIGQISSEVPQNLSASRPQDRQFILSSKKLLLSDSGFYLCAWSDLAGVDEQYFGPGTRLTVT.

V is TRBV9 and J is TRBJ2-5; D perhaps matches TRBD2 (6 bases). Germline V gene lookup returns CDR1 SGDLS and CDR2 YYNGEE. Trimming removed 0 bases at V and 1 base at J, with 10 bases between. This CDR3 has 15 amino acids. CDR3 amino acids: CASSVGSSVQETQYF. The CDR3 DNA follows: TGTGCCAGCAGCGTAGGGTCTAGCGTCCAAGAGACCCAGTACTTC.

The V call is TRBV9, the J call TRBJ2-2; no reliable D call. CDR1 and CDR2 from the germline V gene are SGDLS and YYNGEE. V lost 4 bases to trimming and J lost 8 bases, with 12 bases between them. This CDR3 comprises 13 residues. This chain's CDR3 is CASSPTSTGELFF. CDR3 DNA sequence: TGTGCCAGCAGCCCCACTTCAACGGGGGAGCTGTTTTTT.

This clone was recorded only once. One junction end does not reproduce the germline sequence, and a read error may be involved. The genes are TRBV30 and TRBJ1-1, with D tentatively TRBD1 (5 bases). Germline V lookup: CDR1 GTSNPN, CDR2 SVGIG (reference sequence). CDR3 size: 8 residues. This CDR3 is CAWGDGGF. CDR3 DNA: TGTGCCTGGGGAGACGGGGGCTTT.